The present TCR beta chain was sequenced within a study of regulatory T cells in long-lasting Graves disease. Time point meaning: newly diagnosed GD, antithyroid drugs for less than 3 months. PBMCs were the source of the RNA used for TCR sequencing. Many counts were recorded for this clonotype. Its antigen remains unidentified. Arm-PCR of CDR3 regions and iRepertoire HTBI primers were used to build TCR beta libraries. TCRdb re-derived calls from the multiplex PCR reads in MiXCR, one entry per CDR3 protein. The table shows 440,000 or so distinct CDR3 sequences, with around 17% occurring only once. Study conclusions and caveats: Persistent disease was characterized by preferential usage of TRBV28, TRBJ1-2 and TRBJ2-5.

CDR3 length: 14 amino acids. The ends were cut back, 4 bases at V and 4 bases at J, with 13 bases in the middle. In germline, CDR1 is SNHLY, CDR2 FYNNEI. This sample was also put to use in a study of T cells in Graves' hyperthyroidism and ophthalmopathy.

The specimen was peripheral blood mononuclear cells (PBMCs), collected at new diagnosis, from a patient treated with antithyroid drugs. The chain is built from TRBV2 and TRBJ2-5, with D hard to call. This TCR derives from a woman under 40 with Graves disease. CDR3 region: CASSGQLLRETQYF. The CDR3 coding sequence is TGTGCCAGCAGTGGGCAACTCCTAAGAGAGACCCAGTACTTC. The variable domain in full, with the rest retrieved from reference TRBV2 and TRBJ2-5, is EPEVTQTPSHQVTQMGQEVILRCVPISNHLYFYWYRQILGQKVEFLVSFYNNEISEKSEIFDDQFSVERPDGSNFTLKIRSTKLEDSAMYFCASSGQLLRETQYFGPGTRLLVL.